This T cell receptor (beta chain) was retrieved from a study of OX40 agonist ivuxolimab in advanced cancers. Study in general: Aged 23 to 79 with a mean of approximately 57 years, they were about 78% male. Points from the study as a whole: Clonal expansion among partial responders at 0.1-3.0 mg/kg ranked near the lowest.

Turning to this clone: Its matching antigen is unknown.

The CDR3 is 14 amino acids. V shed 6 bases and J 6 bases; nucleotides not matched to a gene: 6. CDR1 is MNHNS and CDR2 is SASEGT in the germline V gene. Generated by immunoSEQ multiplex PCR, the TCRdb table keeps only in-frame clones and is missing some. Of tens of thousands of clones in the sample, about 85% were seen once. The TCR comes from an adult with an advanced solid tumor such as melanoma, head and neck, liver or kidney cancer. This material consisted of CD4+ or CD8+ T cells sorted from blood, taken in a trial of the OX40 agonist ivuxolimab. The J gene is TRBJ1-4, the V gene TRBV6-1; 8 bases agree with TRBD1. CDR3 protein: CASSRQGSDEKLFF. The CDR3 DNA is TGTGCCAGCAGCAGACAGGGGTCTGATGAAAAACTGTTTTTT.